The 9 T cell receptor beta chains below all came from one sample that was sequenced in a study of T cells after yellow fever vaccination (dated by TCRdb to between 2018 and 2021). Read against the paper, the sample's treatment or condition label means: live attenuated yellow fever vaccine strain. Libraries were constructed by 5' RACE. The run used an Illumina HiSeq 2500. TCRdb cleaned the public reads at Q25 with fastp, built clones with MiXCR and kept in-frame beta chains. Merged by CDR3 protein, the rows form single entries marked with the most common genes and DNA. The sample profile shows around 300,000 distinct CDR3 sequences; about an eighth of them were found once. Roughly 0.5% of the sample rests with the top ten. Material: CD4+ T cells sorted from PBMCs, obtained 45 days after the yellow fever booster vaccination. These receptors all stem from a man under 40 who received the YFV17D yellow fever vaccine.

This clonotype was observed a few times. The rearrangement uses TRBV10-3 and TRBJ2-3; D not certain. The CDR3 spans 13 residues. Per the germline V gene, CDR1 is ENHRY and CDR2 is SYGVKD. V gave up 5 bases and J gave up 1 base, with 7 bases separating them. CDR3 sequence: CAISSGGTDTQYF. DNA of the CDR3: TGTGCCATCAGTTCTGGAGGCACAGATACGCAGTATTTT.

This clonotype was seen only a few times. V and J are TRBV9 and TRBJ2-2, with no clear D. The CDR3 runs 13 residues. CDR1 SGDLS and CDR2 YYNGEE come from the germline V gene. Deletions cut 0 bases from V and 6 bases from J, with 6 bases between. The CDR3 reads CASSVDGPGELFF. DNA for the CDR3: TGTGCCAGCAGCGTAGATGGGCCCGGGGAGCTGTTTTTT.

The chain combines TRBV11-2 with TRBJ2-1, with 12 positions matching TRBD2. Germline CDR1 reads SGHAT; CDR2 reads FQNNGV. CDR3 size: 15 residues. V lost 5 bases, J lost 5 bases, and 4 bases stayed unmatched. CDR3 nucleotide sequence: TGTGCCAGCAGCCGCGGACTAGCGGGAAACAATGAGCAGTTCTTC. It translates to CASSRGLAGNNEQFF.

This clonotype appeared a few times. This chain connects TRBV27 to TRBJ2-1; D is possibly TRBD2 (6 bases). V lost 3 bases to trimming and J lost 9 bases, with 24 bases between them. The CDR3 loop spans 17 amino acids. From germline, CDR1 is MNHEY and CDR2 SMNVEV (reference sequence). In nucleotides, the CDR3 is TGTGCCAGCAGTTTTAGAGCCAGGGACCCCGCCGGGGGTGAGCAGTTCTTC. It codes for CASSFRARDPAGGEQFF.

The chain is built from TRBV6-5 and TRBJ2-7, with 9 positions matching TRBD1. V shed 2 bases and J 4 bases; nucleotides not matched to a gene: 9. The CDR3 has 16 residues. Per germline, CDR1 MNHEY and CDR2 SVGAGI. The CDR3 loop is CASSYRKKTGGYEQYF. For the CDR3, the DNA is TGTGCCAGCAGTTACCGCAAGAAGACAGGGGGATACGAGCAGTACTTC.

This clonotype was counted between two and nine times. The V call is TRBV20-1, the J call TRBJ2-2; D is undetermined. Trimming pared 1 base from V and 5 bases from J, leaving 11 bases between. There are 14 residues in the CDR3. Germline CDR1 reads DFQATT; CDR2 reads SNEGSKA (reference sequence). CDR3 coding DNA: TGCAGTGCTAGAGGAACAAAGGGAACCGGGGAGCTGTTTTTT. Protein sequence: CSARGTKGTGELFF.

This chain uses TRBV7-2 with TRBJ2-5; D is undetermined. In germline, CDR1 is SGHTA, CDR2 FQGNSA. The CDR3 runs to 12 residues. V dropped 5 bases and J dropped 7 bases, with 11 bases sitting between them. The CDR3 spells CASSPRSGTQYF. The CDR3 nucleotides are TGTGCCAGCAGCCCCAGAAGTGGGACCCAGTACTTC.

In this sample, this clonotype turned up a few times. This chain links TRBV18 with TRBJ1-2; unclear D gene. CDR1 is KGHSH and CDR2 is LQKENI in the germline V gene. The CDR3 totals 15 residues. Between the trimmed V and J ends, which lost 3 bases and 5 bases, there was a span of 16 bases. The CDR3: CASSPEELLYYGYTF. CDR3 nucleotides: TGTGCCAGCTCACCGGAGGAGCTACTATATTATGGCTACACCTTC.

The chain has TRBV3-1 and TRBJ1-1; D ambiguous. Germline-derived CDR1 and CDR2 are LGHDT and YNNKEL (reference sequence). The CDR3 is 14 amino acids. V lost 3 bases and J 1 base, leaving 9 bases between the germline ends. DNA of the CDR3: TGTGCCAGCAGCCACGCCTTAGGGAACACTGAAGCTTTCTTT. Its translation is CASSHALGNTEAFF.